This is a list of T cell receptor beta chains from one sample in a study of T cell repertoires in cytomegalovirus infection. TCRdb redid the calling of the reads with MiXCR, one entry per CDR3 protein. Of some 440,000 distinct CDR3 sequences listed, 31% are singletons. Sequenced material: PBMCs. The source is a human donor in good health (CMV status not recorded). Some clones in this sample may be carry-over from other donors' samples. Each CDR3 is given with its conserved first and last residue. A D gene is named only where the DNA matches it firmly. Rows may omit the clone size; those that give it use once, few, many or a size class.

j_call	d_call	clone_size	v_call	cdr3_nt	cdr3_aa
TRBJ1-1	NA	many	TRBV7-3	TGTGCCAGCGCAGGTGGGCCCTCGAATACTGAAGCTTTCTTT	CASAGGPSNTEAFF
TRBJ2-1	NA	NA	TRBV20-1	TGCAGTGCTAGAGATCGCGGGCTGGGGGGCAATGAGCAGTTCTTC	CSARDRGLGGNEQFF
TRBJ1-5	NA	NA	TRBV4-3	TGCGCCAGCAGCCCCCAGGCGTGGCAGCCCCAGCATTTT	CASSPQAWQPQHF
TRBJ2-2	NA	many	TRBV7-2	TGTGCCAGCAGCCTCAAGTCGAGGACCGGGGAGCTGTTTTTT	CASSLKSRTGELFF
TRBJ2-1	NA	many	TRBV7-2	TGTGCCAGCACGGGGCAACTCGGCAATGAGCAGTTCTTC	CASTGQLGNEQFF
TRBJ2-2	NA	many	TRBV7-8	TGTGCCAGCAGCCGCGGCCGGGGGGCCGCTCGCGGGGAGCTGTTTTTT	CASSRGRGAARGELFF
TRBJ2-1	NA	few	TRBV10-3	TGTGCCATCAGACTCAGACCGGATTTAAATGAGCAGTTCTTC	CAIRLRPDLNEQFF
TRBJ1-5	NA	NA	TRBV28	TGTGCCAGCAGTTTACAAGGGGCAGGAAGCAATCAGCCCCAGCATTTT	CASSLQGAGSNQPQHF
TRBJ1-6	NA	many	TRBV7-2	TGTGCCAGCAGCTTAGTGAGGGGGAGGCAGAATAATTCACCCCTCCACTTT	CASSLVRGRQNNSPLHF
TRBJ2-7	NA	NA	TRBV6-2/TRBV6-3	TGTGCCAGCAGTTACTCGGTTGACAGGAACTCCTACGAGCAGTACTTC	CASSYSVDRNSYEQYF
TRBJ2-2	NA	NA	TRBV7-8	TGTGCCAGCAGCTTAGACCGAGCGGTGGGGGTGGAGATGAACACCGGGGAGCTGTTTTTT	CASSLDRAVGVEMNTGELFF
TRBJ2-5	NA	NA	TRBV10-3	TGTGCCATCAGTGGGGAAGGGAAGGTGGAGACCCAGTACTTC	CAISGEGKVETQYF
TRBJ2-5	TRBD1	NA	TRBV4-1	TGCGCCAGCAGCCAAGATCCGCGACAGGGAGAGACCCAGTACTTC	CASSQDPRQGETQYF
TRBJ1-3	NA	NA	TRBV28	TGTGCCAGCCGCGCCTCTGCTGGAAACACCATATATTTT	CASRASAGNTIYF
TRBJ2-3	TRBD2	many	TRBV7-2	TGTGCCAGCAGTCTAATGGGAACGGGGGGGCTGTCGGATACGCAGTATTTT	CASSLMGTGGLSDTQYF
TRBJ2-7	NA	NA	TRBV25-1	TGTGCCAGCACTGAAGCCTACGAGCAGTACTTC	CASTEAYEQYF
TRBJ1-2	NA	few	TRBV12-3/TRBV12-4	TGTGCCAGCAGTTTCTTCAGTGGCTACACCTTC	CASSFFSGYTF
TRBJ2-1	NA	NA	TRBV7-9	TGTGCCAGCAGCTTAAGCAGGGAGAACAATGAGCAGTTCTTC	CASSLSRENNEQFF
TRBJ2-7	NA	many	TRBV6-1	TGTGCCAGCAGTGAAGGGGCAGCTTCCTCCTACGAGCAGTACTTC	CASSEGAASSYEQYF
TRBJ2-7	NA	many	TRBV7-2	TGTGCCAGCAGCTTATCCATTTACTACGAGCAGTACTTC	CASSLSIYYEQYF
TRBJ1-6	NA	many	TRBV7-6	TGTGCCAGCAGCTTAGCCGATAGTTATAATTCACCCCTCCACTTT	CASSLADSYNSPLHF
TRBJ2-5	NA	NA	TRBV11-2	TGTGCCAGCAGTATCAGCCGGGCAGCCTTGGCGACCCAGTACTTC	CASSISRAALATQYF
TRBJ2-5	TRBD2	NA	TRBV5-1	TGCGCCAGCAGTCCGGGACTACACCAAGAGACCCAGTACTTC	CASSPGLHQETQYF
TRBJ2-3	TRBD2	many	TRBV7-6	TGTGCCAGCAGCTCGCCTAGCGGGGGGGGTAGAGATACGCAGTATTTT	CASSSPSGGGRDTQYF
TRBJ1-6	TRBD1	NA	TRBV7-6	TGTGCCAGCAGTTACACTGACAGGGGGTATAATTCACCCCTCCACTTT	CASSYTDRGYNSPLHF
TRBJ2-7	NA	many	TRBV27	TGTGCCAGCAGTCCTGGACGTGAGCAGTACTTC	CASSPGREQYF
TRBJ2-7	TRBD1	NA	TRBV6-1	TGTGCCAGCAGCCCCCCCGGGACAGGAGACTACGAGCAGTACTTC	CASSPPGTGDYEQYF
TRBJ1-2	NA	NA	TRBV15	TGTGCCACCAGCAGAGATCCTGGGGGAATTGGCTACACCTTC	CATSRDPGGIGYTF
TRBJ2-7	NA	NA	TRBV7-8	TGTGCCAGCAGCTTATTGTTAGTAGGACAGATGTACGAGCAGTACTTC	CASSLLLVGQMYEQYF
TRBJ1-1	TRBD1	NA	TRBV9	TGTGCCAGCAGCGGTCAGATGACAGGGGGCCTGTCTGAAGCTTTCTTT	CASSGQMTGGLSEAFF
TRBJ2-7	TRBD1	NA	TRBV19	TGTGCCAGTACCGGGACAGGGAGTCTGGAGCAGTACTTC	CASTGTGSLEQYF
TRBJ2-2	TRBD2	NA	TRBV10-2	TGCGCCAGCACCCGGACTAGCGGGGGGGCAGGGACCGGGGAGCTGTTTTTT	CASTRTSGGAGTGELFF
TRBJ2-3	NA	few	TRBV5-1	TGCGCCAGCAGCTTGGATCCGGGAGTATCCGATACGCAGTATTTT	CASSLDPGVSDTQYF
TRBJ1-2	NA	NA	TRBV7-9	TGTGCCAGCAGCTGGGAGTCCGCCACTGGCTACACCTTC	CASSWESATGYTF
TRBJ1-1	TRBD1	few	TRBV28	TGTGCCAGCAGTTGGGGACAGGGGCCTGATGTTGAAGCTTTCTTT	CASSWGQGPDVEAFF
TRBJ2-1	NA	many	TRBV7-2	TGTGCCAGCAGCAGGGGACTGGAGCAGTTCTTC	CASSRGLEQFF
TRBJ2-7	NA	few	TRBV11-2	TGTGCCAGCAGGAAGGGTAGTGAGCAGTACTTC	CASRKGSEQYF
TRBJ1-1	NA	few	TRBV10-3	TGTGCCATCATGAATCTGAACACTGAAGCTTTCTTT	CAIMNLNTEAFF
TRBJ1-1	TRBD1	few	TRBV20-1	TGCAGTGCTAGAAGACAAGGGGACACAGGGGTGAACACTGAAGCTTTCTTT	CSARRQGDTGVNTEAFF
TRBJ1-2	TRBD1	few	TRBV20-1	TGCAGTGCTTTTGACAGGGGGCGCAGGGATGGCTACACCTTC	CSAFDRGRRDGYTF
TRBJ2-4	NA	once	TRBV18	TGTGCCAGCTCACCACCGGGGGATGGGGCGTTGGGCAAAAACATTCAGTACTTC	CASSPPGDGALGKNIQYF
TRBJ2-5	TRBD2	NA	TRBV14	TGTGCCAGCAGCCAAGAACTAGCGGGGGTTGGAGAGACCCAGTACTTC	CASSQELAGVGETQYF
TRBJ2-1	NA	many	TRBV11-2	TGTGCCAGCAGCCGTGACATGAACAATGAGCAGTTCTTC	CASSRDMNNEQFF
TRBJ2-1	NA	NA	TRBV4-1	TGCGCCAGCAGCCACGCCCTAGCGAACTCCTACAATGAGCAGTTCTTC	CASSHALANSYNEQFF
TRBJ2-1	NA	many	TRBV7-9	TGTGCCAGCAGCTTAGACGGGGGTTCCTACAATGAGCAGTTCTTC	CASSLDGGSYNEQFF
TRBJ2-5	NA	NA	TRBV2	TGTGCCAGCAGTCCTAACTCCGTTCAACAAGAGACCCAGTACTTC	CASSPNSVQQETQYF
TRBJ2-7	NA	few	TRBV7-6	TGTGCCAGCAGCTTAGCGAGGGGGTCCGAGCAGTACTTC	CASSLARGSEQYF
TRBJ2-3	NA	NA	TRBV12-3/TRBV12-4	TGTGCCAGCAGTTTGGTGCCTGTGGCAGATACGCAGTATTTT	CASSLVPVADTQYF
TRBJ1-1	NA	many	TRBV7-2	TGTGCCAGCAGCTCCCAGAACACTGAAGCTTTCTTT	CASSSQNTEAFF